The 26 T cell receptor beta chains below come from one sample, sequenced in a study of T-cell memory formation after mild COVID-19 (dated by TCRdb to 2020 to 2022). Libraries were constructed by 5' RACE. Sequencing used an Illumina NovaSeq 6000. Using fastp trimming at Q25 and MiXCR clonotype assembly, TCRdb reanalyzed the public sequencing data and kept in-frame beta chains. Entries that share a CDR3 protein sequence are merged under the most common genes and DNA. The sample table holds under 70,000 distinct CDR3 sequences, of which 9% to 9.5% were seen once. The ten largest account for 1.1% of the sample. Sequencing was done on a sample of PBMCs or a T cell subset sorted from them (not recorded which). The receptors here all came from a young man who had mild COVID-19 (a few samples of this study predate the infection). The sample titles of this study are shuffled in the database, so cell type and time point are left out; the donor was told from shared clones.

This clonotype has more than one count but fewer than ten. The rearrangement uses TRBV5-4 and TRBJ2-3, with a tentative D call TRBD1 (6 bases). The V end lost 5 bases, the J end lost 6 bases, and 13 bases lay between the germline ends. This CDR3 has 13 residues. Germline assignment: CDR1 SGHNT and CDR2 YYREEE (reference sequence). Here the CDR3 reads CASSITGTDTQYF. The CDR3 DNA reads as TGTGCCAGCAGTATTACAGGGACGGATACGCAGTATTTT.

The rearrangement joins TRBV7-2 to TRBJ2-7; D is possibly TRBD1 (6 bases). This CDR3 spans 15 amino acids. Germline-derived CDR1 and CDR2 are SGHTA and FQGNSA. The V gene lost 2 bases and the J gene lost 2 bases, with 13 bases spanning the gap. Here the CDR3 DNA reads TGTGCCAGCAGCTTAAGTACAGGGAAGACCTACGAGCAGTACTTC. Translating gives CASSLSTGKTYEQYF.

J is TRBJ2-2 and V is TRBV4-3; D possibly corresponds to TRBD1 (5 bases). CDR1 is LGHNA, CDR2 YSLEER, per germline. V lost 8 bases, J lost 4 bases, and 20 bases lay in between. The CDR3 length is 16 residues. CDR3 amino acids: CASSRSLTGATGELFF. DNA for the CDR3: TGCGCCAGCTCGCGCAGTTTAACAGGAGCCACCGGGGAGCTGTTTTTT.

The table lists this clonotype with a few counts. The V call is TRBV7-8, the J call TRBJ1-1; D not certain. Trimming removed 5 bases at V and 4 bases at J, with 11 bases between. CDR3 length: 13 residues. Germline V gives CDR1 SGHVS, CDR2 FQNEAQ. DNA for the CDR3: TGTGCCAGCAGCGTAGACCTGAGCACTGAAGCTTTCTTT. Amino acid sequence: CASSVDLSTEAFF.

The rearrangement joins TRBV12-3 or TRBV12-4 to TRBJ2-7; no definite D call. V lost 7 bases and J 1 base, leaving 14 bases between the germline ends. This CDR3 has 14 amino acids. CDR3 residues: CASTPDTLSYEQYF. The CDR3 DNA sequence: TGTGCCAGCACCCCTGACACCCTGTCCTACGAGCAGTACTTC.

This clonotype was observed many times. DNA for the CDR3: TGTGCCAGCAGCCGAGGTTCCGGGTACAATGAGCAGTTCTTC. This encodes CASSRGSGYNEQFF. The gene calls are TRBV3-1 and TRBJ2-1; D is unclear. The V end was cut by 4 bases, the J end by 4 bases, with 11 bases between. CDR3 size: 14 residues. Germline V gene data show CDR1 as LGHDT and CDR2 as YNNKEL (reference sequence).

This clonotype was recorded many times. This rearrangement joins TRBV5-5 to TRBJ2-5, with 7 nucleotides matching TRBD1. V lost 0 bases and J lost 3; bases outside the gene matches: 2. Germline CDR1 and CDR2: SGHKS and YYEKEE (reference sequence). The CDR3 has 14 residues. The CDR3 is CASSLAGTEETQYF. The CDR3 DNA follows: TGTGCCAGCAGCTTGGCCGGGACAGAAGAGACCCAGTACTTC.

The chain has TRBV20-1 and TRBJ1-5; 8 bases line up with TRBD1. V lost 4 bases, J lost 4 bases, and 3 bases stayed unmatched. Germline CDR1 reads DFQATT; CDR2 reads SNEGSKA (reference sequence). The CDR3 has 13 amino acids. This chain's CDR3 is CSATRDRNQPQHF. The DNA for the CDR3 is TGCAGTGCTACCCGGGACAGGAATCAGCCCCAGCATTTT.

The V call is TRBV27, the J call TRBJ1-5; D gene unclear. This CDR3 region has 14 residues. The V and J ends lost 3 bases and 2 bases respectively, with 8 bases between them. The V gene's germline CDR1 is MNHEY and CDR2 SMNVEV (reference sequence). The CDR3 spells CASSFRAGNQPQHF. CDR3 nucleotide sequence: TGTGCCAGCAGTTTCCGGGCGGGCAATCAGCCCCAGCATTTT.

The chain couples TRBV14 to TRBJ2-5; TRBD1 agrees at 10 bases. The CDR3 runs to 18 residues. V dropped 4 bases and J dropped 5; count of bases not matched to a gene: 16. From germline, CDR1 is SGHDN and CDR2 FVKESK. CDR3 in amino acids: CASSPGLSGQGPDETQYF. In DNA, the CDR3 is TGTGCCAGCAGCCCTGGGTTGTCGGGACAGGGGCCCGATGAGACCCAGTACTTC.

By share of the sample, this clonotype is medium-sized. This chain joins TRBV7-9 and TRBJ1-1; no firm D call. Germline-derived CDR1 and CDR2 are SEHNR and FQNEAQ (reference sequence). V was trimmed by 1 base and J by 5 bases, leaving 11 bases between them. This CDR3 region has 14 residues. CDR3 residues: CASSLDPVGTEAFF. Written as DNA, the CDR3 is TGTGCCAGCAGCTTAGATCCCGTAGGGACTGAAGCTTTCTTT.

This clonotype was seen a few times. J is TRBJ2-3 and V is TRBV9; TRBD1 or TRBD2 may be the D gene (5 bases each). From germline, CDR1 is SGDLS and CDR2 YYNGEE. V lost 0 bases and J 2 bases, leaving 13 bases between the germline ends. This CDR3 has 16 amino acids. DNA for the CDR3: TGTGCCAGCAGCGTAGCTGGGGGAGCGGTCACAGATACGCAGTATTTT. This encodes CASSVAGGAVTDTQYF.

This clonotype was detected only a few times. The J gene is TRBJ1-2, the V gene TRBV5-6, with D unresolved. The germline V gene encodes CDR1 SGHDT and CDR2 YYEEEE. This CDR3 comprises 13 residues. Trimming shortened V by 1 base and J by 5 bases, and 9 bases separated the two germline ends. CDR3 sequence (DNA): TGTGCCAGCAGCTTGAGAGTAGAATATGGCTACACCTTC. This encodes CASSLRVEYGYTF. Drawing the rest from reference TRBV5-6 and TRBJ1-2, the complete variable domain is DAGVTQSPTHLIKTRGQQVTLRCSPKSGHDTVSWYQQALGQGPQFIFQYYEEEERQRGNFPDRFSGHQFPNYSSELNVNALLLGDSALYLCASSLRVEYGYTFGSGTRLTVV.

V usage is TRBV7-2 and J usage is TRBJ2-5; the D call may be TRBD1 or TRBD2 (5 bases each). The V gene lost 3 bases and the J gene lost 3 bases, with 11 bases spanning the gap. The V gene's germline CDR1 is SGHTA and CDR2 FQGNSA. The CDR3 runs to 14 residues. Written as DNA, the CDR3 is TGTGCCAGCAGCTTCGGGCTGGGGGAAGAGACCCAGTACTTC. Translating gives CASSFGLGEETQYF.

This clonotype was seen repeatedly, ten times or more. The chain employs TRBV6-2 or TRBV6-3 and TRBJ1-1; D is ambiguous. Germline V gene sequence: CDR1 MNHEY, CDR2 SVGEGT. The CDR3 loop spans 13 amino acids. V shed 8 bases and J shed 8 bases, with 18 bases lying between them. The CDR3: CASGGPNNGEAFF. DNA of the CDR3: TGTGCCAGCGGAGGTCCAAACAACGGAGAAGCTTTCTTT.

This clonotype was seen a handful of times. This chain links TRBV5-4 with TRBJ2-7; 10 bases align to TRBD1. J was trimmed by 3 bases and V by 5 bases; bases with no gene match: 8. CDR3 size: 15 residues. Per the germline V gene, CDR1 is SGHNT and CDR2 is YYREEE (reference sequence). The CDR3 nucleotides are TGTGCCAGCAGTTCCCGGACAGGGGGTAACTACGAGCAGTACTTC. It encodes CASSSRTGGNYEQYF.

This chain links TRBV5-6 with TRBJ2-7; D is uncertain. V lost 2 bases and J 0 bases, leaving 6 bases between the germline ends. The CDR3 length is 13 residues. Germline assignment: CDR1 SGHDT and CDR2 YYEEEE. CDR3 DNA: TGTGCCAGCAGCTTAACCCACTCCTACGAGCAGTACTTC. Protein sequence: CASSLTHSYEQYF.

This clonotype is labeled as medium-sized. The V and J genes are TRBV7-9 and TRBJ2-7; D is ambiguous. In germline, CDR1 is SEHNR, CDR2 FQNEAQ (reference sequence). This CDR3 comprises 15 residues. V shed 5 bases and J shed 0 bases, with 14 bases lying between them. CDR3 nucleotide sequence: TGTGCCAGCAGCCGCCTTGGGGATCGCTCCTACGAGCAGTACTTC. This translates into CASSRLGDRSYEQYF.

This clonotype is a singleton in its sample. V gene TRBV12-3 or TRBV12-4 combines with J gene TRBJ1-1; D is uncertain. Deletions cut 5 bases from V and 7 bases from J, with 8 bases between. This CDR3 is built from 11 residues. Here the CDR3 DNA reads TGTGCCAGCAGTGCCCAGAGTGAAGCTTTCTTT. This encodes CASSAQSEAFF.

This clonotype was seen repeatedly, ten times or more. The chain recombines TRBV7-6 with TRBJ2-2; D could derive from TRBD1 or TRBD2 (6 bases each). V lost 8 bases and J lost 6, with 13 bases in between. From germline, CDR1 is SGHVS and CDR2 FNYEAQ. The CDR3 is 13 residues long. In DNA form, the CDR3 reads TGTGCCAGCGGGGGGCAAAACTCCGGGGAGCTGTTTTTT. Amino acids: CASGGQNSGELFF.

This clonotype was seen only a few times. The rearrangement uses TRBV14 and TRBJ2-1, with D possibly TRBD2 on 6 matching bases. The CDR3 consists of 15 residues. Per germline, CDR1 SGHDN and CDR2 FVKESK. V shed 8 bases and J shed 9 bases, with 23 bases lying between them. The CDR3 coding sequence is TGTGCCAGCGGCGAGTTGACGGGGAGGCTTGGTGAGCAGTTCTTC. Its translation is CASGELTGRLGEQFF.

The table lists this clonotype with many counts. V and J are TRBV5-1 and TRBJ2-5; no reliable D call. CDR1 and CDR2 from the germline V gene are SGHRS and YFSETQ. The CDR3 covers 13 residues. Trimming removed 4 bases from V and 4 bases from J, with 11 bases in between. In DNA form, the CDR3 reads TGCGCCAGCAGCCAAACGACGGGAGAGACCCAGTACTTC. This codes for CASSQTTGETQYF. Variable domain in full (rest from reference TRBV5-1 and TRBJ2-5): KAGVTQTPRYLIKTRGQQVTLSCSPISGHRSVSWYQQTPGQGLQFLFEYFSETQRNKGNFPGRFSGRQFSNSRSEMNVSTLELGDSALYLCASSQTTGETQYFGPGTRLLVL.

This clonotype was seen many times. This rearrangement joins TRBV5-1 to TRBJ2-5; 7 positions match TRBD1. Germline loops: CDR1 SGHRS, CDR2 YFSETQ. V dropped 3 bases and J dropped 5; count of bases not matched to a gene: 7. The length of the CDR3 is 14 residues. CDR3 DNA sequence: TGCGCCAGCAGCTCGGGACAGAGGGTGGAGACCCAGTACTTC. The encoded protein is CASSSGQRVETQYF.

This clonotype was observed a handful of times. This rearrangement joins TRBV20-1 to TRBJ2-1; D could derive from TRBD1 or TRBD2 (5 bases each). CDR1 is DFQATT, CDR2 SNEGSKA, per germline (reference sequence). There are 15 residues in the CDR3. Trimming removed 0 bases at V and 1 base at J, with 10 bases between. CDR3 protein: CSARDVRGSYNEQFF. CDR3 DNA: TGCAGTGCTAGAGATGTGAGGGGTTCCTACAATGAGCAGTTCTTC.

This clonotype has just a few counts. The rearrangement joins TRBV5-1 to TRBJ2-7, with 8 bases aligning to TRBD1. V shed 4 bases and J 1 base; nucleotides not matched to a gene: 7. Germline loops: CDR1 SGHRS, CDR2 YFSETQ. The CDR3 sequence is 15 residues long. Here the CDR3 reads CASSVTGAQSYEQYF. In nucleotides, the CDR3 is TGCGCCAGCAGCGTGACAGGGGCCCAGTCCTACGAGCAGTACTTC.

This clonotype has just a few counts. This chain links TRBV19 with TRBJ2-4; no clear D. Deletions cut 6 bases from V and 0 bases from J, with 15 bases between. This CDR3 comprises 16 residues. CDR1 and CDR2 from the germline V gene are LNHDA and SQIVND (reference sequence). The CDR3 bases are TGTGCCAGTAGCTGGCGGACCAAGGAAGCCAAAAACATTCAGTACTTC. Encoded protein: CASSWRTKEAKNIQYF. Combining the CDR3 with reference TRBV19 and TRBJ2-4 gives the whole variable domain DGGITQSPKYLFRKEGQNVTLSCEQNLNHDAMYWYRQDPGQGLRLIYYSQIVNDFQKGDIAEGYSVSREKKESFPLTVTSAQKNPTAFYLCASSWRTKEAKNIQYFGAGTRLSVL.